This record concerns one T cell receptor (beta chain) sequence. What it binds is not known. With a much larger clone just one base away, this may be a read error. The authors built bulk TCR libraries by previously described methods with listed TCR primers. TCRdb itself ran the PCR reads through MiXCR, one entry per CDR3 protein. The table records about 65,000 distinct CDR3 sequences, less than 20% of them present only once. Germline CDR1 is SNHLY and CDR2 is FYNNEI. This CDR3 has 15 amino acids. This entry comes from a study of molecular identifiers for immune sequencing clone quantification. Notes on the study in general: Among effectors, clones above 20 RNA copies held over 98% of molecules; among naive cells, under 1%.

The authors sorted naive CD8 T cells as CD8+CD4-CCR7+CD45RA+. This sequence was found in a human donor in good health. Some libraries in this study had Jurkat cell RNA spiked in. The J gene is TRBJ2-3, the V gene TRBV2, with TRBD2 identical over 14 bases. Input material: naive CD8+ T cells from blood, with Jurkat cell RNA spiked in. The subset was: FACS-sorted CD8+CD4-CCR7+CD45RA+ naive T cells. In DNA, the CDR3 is TGTGCCAGGACCGGGACTAGCGGGAGCATAGATACGCAGTATTTT. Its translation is CARTGTSGSIDTQYF. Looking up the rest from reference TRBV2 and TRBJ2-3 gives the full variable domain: EPEVTQTPSHQVTQMGQEVILRCVPISNHLYFYWYRQILGQKVEFLVSFYNNEISEKSEIFDDQFSVERPDGSNFTLKIRSTKLEDSAMYFCARTGTSGSIDTQYFGPGTRLTVL.